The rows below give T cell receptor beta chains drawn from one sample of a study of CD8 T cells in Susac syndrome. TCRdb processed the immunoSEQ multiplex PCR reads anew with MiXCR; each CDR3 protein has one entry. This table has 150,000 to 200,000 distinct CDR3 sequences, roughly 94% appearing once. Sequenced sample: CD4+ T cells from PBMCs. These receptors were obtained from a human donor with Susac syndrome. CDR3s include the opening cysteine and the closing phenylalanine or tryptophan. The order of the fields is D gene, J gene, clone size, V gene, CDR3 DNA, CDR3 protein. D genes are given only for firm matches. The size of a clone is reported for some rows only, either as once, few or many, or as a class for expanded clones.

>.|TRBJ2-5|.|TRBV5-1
TGCGCCAGCAGCTTGGGTTACGGGACCCAGTACTTC
CASSLGYGTQYF
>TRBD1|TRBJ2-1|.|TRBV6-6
TGTGCCAGCAGTAAACCGGGACAGGGCAACAATGAGCAGTTCTTC
CASSKPGQGNNEQFF
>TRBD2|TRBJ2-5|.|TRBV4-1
TGCGCCAGCAGGAGACTAGCGGGGCAAGAGACCCAGTACTTC
CASRRLAGQETQYF
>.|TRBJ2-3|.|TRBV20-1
TGCAGTGCTCCCCCTGGGGGGCTTCGCACAGATACGCAGTATTTT
CSAPPGGLRTDTQYF
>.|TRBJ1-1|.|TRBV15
TGTGCCACCCAGGAGGGGACACCGAATGAAGCTTTCTTT
CATQEGTPNEAFF
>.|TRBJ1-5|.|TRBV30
TGTGCCTGGAGCCCGGGGGTGGATCAGCCCCAGCATTTT
CAWSPGVDQPQHF
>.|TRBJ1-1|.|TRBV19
TGTGCCAGTAGTGCCGCAGGGAGATCCACTGAAGCTTTCTTT
CASSAAGRSTEAFF
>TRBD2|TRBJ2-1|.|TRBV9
TGTGCCAGCAGCGTGGGACTAGCGGGAGTAACGGGTAATGAGCAGTTCTTC
CASSVGLAGVTGNEQFF
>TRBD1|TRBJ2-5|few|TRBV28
TGTGCCAGCAGTCTACAGGGGTCGGAGACCCAGTACTTC
CASSLQGSETQYF
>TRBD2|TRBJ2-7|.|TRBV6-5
TGTGCCAGCAGTTATAGGCGGGAGTCCTACGAGCAGTACTTC
CASSYRRESYEQYF
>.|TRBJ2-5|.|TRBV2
TGTGCCAGCAGCGGGATGTCGGAGACCCAGTACTTC
CASSGMSETQYF
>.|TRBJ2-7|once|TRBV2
TGTGCCAGCAGTGAAGACCGGGGAGACGAGCAGTACTTC
CASSEDRGDEQYF